The clone carrying this T cell receptor beta chain was found once. Its antigen is not identified. The sample is drawn from a study of OX40 agonist ivuxolimab in advanced cancers. Study-wide context: Patients in the trial were receiving intravenous ivuxolimab every 2 weeks, at doses of 0.01 to 10 mg/kg. Previous treatment with anti-PD-1, anti-PD-L1 or anti-CTLA-4 therapy was allowed; approximately 40% had received some. Study-level results: The investigators did not determine what antigen specificity the expanded peripheral T cells had. There was clonal expansion of CD4+ and CD8+ blood T cells by week 6 at 0.1 to 3.0 mg/kg.

Some clones are missing from TCRdb's copy, which holds only in-frame ones; the method was immunoSEQ multiplex PCR. The sample yields about 82,000 clones, 90% seen once. The V and J ends lost 4 bases and 2 bases respectively, with 19 bases between them. This CDR3 has 16 residues. CDR1 is SGHTS, CDR2 YDEGEE, per germline. This receptor was obtained from an adult with an advanced solid tumor such as melanoma, head and neck, liver or kidney cancer. This sample comprised CD4+ or CD8+ T cells sorted from blood, obtained in a trial of the OX40 agonist ivuxolimab. The chain is built from TRBV5-8 and TRBJ2-7, with D possibly TRBD2 on 6 matching bases. The CDR3 region has the DNA TGTGCCAGCAGCATACCAGGCGGGACCCAAGCCTACGAGCAGTACTTC. Translated, it gives CASSIPGGTQAYEQYF.